The 29 T cell receptor beta chains below all came from one sample that was sequenced in a study of T cell responses to AZD1222 COVID-19 vaccine. Assay used: immunoSEQ multiplex PCR; TCRdb lists only in-frame clones, some missing. The sample totals about 140,000 clones. Sequenced: peripheral blood. The receptor source for this set is an adult in good health.

Note on this clone: The sample contains more than one DNA sequence encoding this CDR3. The chain carries TRBV5-1 and TRBJ1-1; no definite D call. The CDR3 is made up of 14 amino acids. Deletions cut 0 bases from V and 0 bases from J, with 6 bases between. Germline V gene lookup returns CDR1 SGHRS and CDR2 YFSETQ. CDR3 region: CASSLDGMNTEAFF. The CDR3 DNA reads TGCGCCAGCAGCTTGGACGGCATGAACACTGAAGCTTTCTTT.

The chain uses TRBV3-1 (or the pseudogene TRBV3-2) and TRBJ1-3; D gene uncertain. Germline CDR1 LGHDT, CDR2 YNNKEL (reference sequence). CDR3 length: 17 amino acids. The V end was cut by 0 bases, the J end by 0 bases, with 12 bases between. The CDR3 bases are TGTGCCAGCAGCCAAGATCTGGAACGGAGCTCTGGAAACACCATATATTTT. Its translation is CASSQDLERSSGNTIYF.

CDR3 DNA: TGTGCCAGCGGGGAAGGGGGCCCCTTACGTGGAGCTTTCTTT. Translating gives CASGEGGPLRGAFF. The chain recombines TRBV28 with TRBJ1-1; 7 bases match TRBD1. The CDR3 runs 14 residues. The junction had 16 bases not matched to a gene; V was cut back by 8 bases and J by 10 bases. Per germline, CDR1 MDHEN and CDR2 SYDVKM. The entire variable domain, with the rest obtained from reference TRBV28 and TRBJ1-1, is as follows: DVKVTQSSRYLVKRTGEKVFLECVQDMDHENMFWYRQDPGLGLRLIYFSYDVKMKEKGDIPEGYSVSREKKERFSLILESASTNQTSMYLCASGEGGPLRGAFFGQGTRLTVV.

The chain joins TRBV11-3 to TRBJ2-2; D not certain. The CDR3 sequence is 15 residues long. The ends were cut back, 1 base at V and 1 base at J, with 7 bases in the middle. The V gene's germline CDR1 is SGHNT and CDR2 YENEEA. CDR3: CASSLARLNTGELFF. The CDR3 DNA sequence: TGTGCCAGCAGCTTAGCCAGGCTGAACACCGGGGAGCTGTTTTTT.

V gene TRBV5-1 combines with J gene TRBJ2-3; 11 bases agree with TRBD2. With 3 bases clipped from V and 0 bases from J, the junction kept 3 bases outside the gene matches. Looked up from germline, CDR1 is SGHRS and CDR2 is YFSETQ. The CDR3 is 16 amino acids. The CDR3: CASSYGTSGSTDTQYF. In nucleotides, the CDR3 is TGCGCCAGCAGCTATGGGACTAGCGGAAGCACAGATACGCAGTATTTT. The full variable domain, its missing parts supplied by reference TRBV5-1 and TRBJ2-3, is KAGVTQTPRYLIKTRGQQVTLSCSPISGHRSVSWYQQTPGQGLQFLFEYFSETQRNKGNFPGRFSGRQFSNSRSEMNVSTLELGDSALYLCASSYGTSGSTDTQYFGPGTRLTVL.

The chain recombines TRBV27 with TRBJ2-3, with D perhaps assigned TRBD1 or TRBD2 (5 bases each). This CDR3 is built from 16 residues. Trimming shortened V by 2 bases and J by 0 bases, and 12 bases separated the two germline ends. CDR1 is MNHEY and CDR2 is SMNVEV in the germline V gene (reference sequence). DNA of the CDR3: TGTGCCAGCAGTTTAAGGGACCCAAGAAGCACAGATACGCAGTATTTT. This codes for CASSLRDPRSTDTQYF.

The chain combines TRBV19 with TRBJ2-1; a weak D match, TRBD1 (5 bases). Trimming left V 0 bases short and J 7 bases short, with 22 bases between. The germline V gene encodes CDR1 LNHDA and CDR2 SQIVND (reference sequence). The CDR3 sequence is 18 residues long. The CDR3 nucleotides read TGTGCCAGTAGTATAGATCGCGGTGGGGATGGCCCAGGGAATGAGCAGTTCTTC. This encodes CASSIDRGGDGPGNEQFF.

The chain uses TRBV27 and TRBJ2-7; 10 bases agree with TRBD2. The CDR3 totals 15 residues. Germline V gene data show CDR1 as MNHEY and CDR2 as SMNVEV (reference sequence). Trimming cost V 6 bases and J 2 bases; bases outside gene matches: 7. The CDR3 bases are TGTGCCAGCAGCGCCCTAGCGGGGGCCACCTACGAGCAGTACTTC. It translates to CASSALAGATYEQYF.

The gene calls are TRBV4-1 and TRBJ1-2; D gene uncertain. V was cut by 5 bases and J by 3 bases, with 10 bases left in between. The CDR3 has 13 residues. CDR1 and CDR2 (germline): MGHRA, YSYEKL. CDR3 coding DNA: TGCGCCAGCAGCTCCGGGGTAGACTATGGCTACACCTTC. This gives the protein CASSSGVDYGYTF.

This chain uses TRBV6-1 with TRBJ1-5, with TRBD1 matching 9 bases. Germline CDR1 is MNHNS and CDR2 is SASEGT. J gave up 2 bases and V 0 bases, and 11 bases lay outside the gene matches. This CDR3 has 19 residues. CDR3 coding DNA: TGTGCCAGCAGTGAAGCGCGGGACAGGGCAATATATGGCAATCAGCCCCAGCATTTT. This codes for CASSEARDRAIYGNQPQHF.

The chain recombines TRBV25-1 with TRBJ1-6; D is perhaps TRBD1 (5 bases). Germline V gene data show CDR1 as MGHDK and CDR2 as SYGVNS. CDR3 size: 16 residues. V lost 5 bases and J 7 bases, leaving 18 bases between the germline ends. CDR3: CASSPLTRGRNSPLHF. DNA for the CDR3: TGTGCCAGCAGTCCTCTGACCCGGGGACGGAATTCACCCCTCCACTTT.

V is TRBV11-3 and J is TRBJ2-7, with D possibly matching TRBD1 (6 bases). Germline CDR1 reads SGHNT; CDR2 reads YENEEA. CDR3 length: 13 amino acids. Trimming shortened V by 3 bases and J by 3 bases, and 9 bases separated the two germline ends. The CDR3 sequence is CASSLETGYEQYF. The CDR3 DNA follows: TGTGCCAGCAGCTTGGAGACAGGCTACGAGCAGTACTTC.

The CDR3 nucleotides are TGCGCCAGCAGCACCGGACAGGTCGAAGAGACCCAGTACTTC. Translation: CASSTGQVEETQYF. The rearrangement links TRBV5-1 to TRBJ2-5, with 7 bases identical to TRBD1. Germline loops: CDR1 SGHRS, CDR2 YFSETQ. Trimming cost V 4 bases and J 3 bases; bases outside gene matches: 6. This CDR3 has 14 amino acids. The variable domain in full, completed from reference TRBV5-1 and TRBJ2-5, reads KAGVTQTPRYLIKTRGQQVTLSCSPISGHRSVSWYQQTPGQGLQFLFEYFSETQRNKGNFPGRFSGRQFSNSRSEMNVSTLELGDSALYLCASSTGQVEETQYFGPGTRLLVL.

CDR3 sequence reads: CASTTRGRDRGYYGYTF. DNA for the CDR3: TGTGCCAGCACCACCCGGGGTCGGGACAGGGGGTACTATGGCTACACCTTC. The chain joins TRBV7-8 to TRBJ1-2, with 11 bases identical to TRBD1. CDR1 is SGHVS and CDR2 is FQNEAQ in the germline V gene. With V trimmed by 7 bases and J by 3 bases, 13 bases remained unmatched. The CDR3 runs 17 residues.

V is TRBV11-3 and J is TRBJ1-1; D remains unclear. Looked up from germline, CDR1 is SGHNT and CDR2 is YENEEA. The length of the CDR3 is 12 residues. V lost 1 base and J lost 14, with 14 bases in between. The CDR3: CASSLVEVAVFF. For the CDR3, the DNA is TGTGCCAGCAGCTTAGTTGAGGTTGCCGTCTTCTTT.

The chain uses TRBV29-1 and TRBJ2-1; D possibly corresponds to TRBD2 (5 bases). CDR3 size: 13 residues. From germline, CDR1 is SQVTM and CDR2 ANQGSEA. CDR3 DNA sequence: TGCACTCCTTCCCGCGGGCCTTTTAATGAGCAGTTCTTC. Protein sequence: CTPSRGPFNEQFF.

The rearrangement uses TRBV20-1 and TRBJ2-1; TRBD2 matches at 9 bases. From germline, CDR1 is DFQATT and CDR2 SNEGSKA (reference sequence). CDR3 size: 13 residues. V lost 3 bases, J lost 8 bases, and 5 bases stayed unmatched. CDR3 bases: TGCAGTGCTAGTGGCGGGGGGGCGCATGAGCAGTTCTTC. Its translation: CSASGGGAHEQFF.

This chain uses TRBV5-6 with TRBJ1-5, with TRBD1 as a possible D gene (6 bases). The germline V gene encodes CDR1 SGHDT and CDR2 YYEEEE. Deletions cut 3 bases from V and 2 bases from J, with 12 bases between. This CDR3 has 15 residues. The CDR3 sequence is CASSSGQNRNQPQHF. The CDR3 coding sequence is TGTGCCAGCAGCTCCGGACAGAATCGCAATCAGCCCCAGCATTTT. Filled out from reference TRBV5-6 and TRBJ1-5, the complete variable domain reads DAGVTQSPTHLIKTRGQQVTLRCSPKSGHDTVSWYQQALGQGPQFIFQYYEEEERQRGNFPDRFSGHQFPNYSSELNVNALLLGDSALYLCASSSGQNRNQPQHFGDGTRLSIL.

This rearrangement joins TRBV24-1 to TRBJ2-2; the D is unclear. V lost 4 bases and J 5 bases, leaving 4 bases between the germline ends. Germline V lookup: CDR1 KGHDR, CDR2 SFDVKD. The CDR3 totals 12 residues. The chain's CDR3 is CATSESTGELFF. The CDR3 DNA sequence: TGTGCCACCAGTGAGAGTACCGGGGAGCTGTTTTTT.

The chain joins TRBV5-1 to TRBJ2-5; TRBD2 matches at 7 bases. Germline V CDR1 and CDR2: SGHRS, YFSETQ. V was clipped by 6 bases and J by 4 bases; unmatched bases: 9. CDR3 length: 14 residues. CDR3 in DNA: TGCGCCAGCAACCAAGCGGGGAAAGGAGAGACCCAGTACTTC. Translated, it gives CASNQAGKGETQYF.

The rearrangement uses TRBV29-1 and TRBJ1-1, with TRBD1 matching over 7 bases. The CDR3 loop spans 17 amino acids. V shed 6 bases, J shed 0 bases, and the junction held 16 bases outside the gene matches. CDR1 is SQVTM and CDR2 is ANQGSEA in the germline V gene. The CDR3 sequence: CSVNPFGTATLNTEAFF. CDR3 DNA sequence: TGCAGCGTCAACCCCTTTGGGACAGCTACTTTGAACACTGAAGCTTTCTTT.

The chain has TRBV27 and TRBJ1-2, with a tentative D call TRBD1 (5 bases). Trimming left V 2 bases short and J 4 bases short, with 20 bases between. The germline gives CDR1 MNHEY, CDR2 SMNVEV (reference sequence). The CDR3 is 17 amino acids. The CDR3 DNA reads TGTGCCAGCAGTTTAGGGCCAGACAGCGCACGATTCTATGGCTACACCTTC. It specifies CASSLGPDSARFYGYTF.

The chain uses TRBV11-3 and TRBJ2-1; perhaps TRBD2 as D (5 bases). The ends were cut back, 3 bases at V and 10 bases at J, with 13 bases in the middle. The CDR3 is 13 residues long. Germline V gives CDR1 SGHNT, CDR2 YENEEA. The CDR3 coding sequence is TGTGCCAGCAGCTTGAGCGGCCCCGACGAGCAGTTCTTC. It is translated as CASSLSGPDEQFF.

The V gene is TRBV19, the J gene TRBJ1-4, with D possibly being TRBD1 (6 bases). The germline V and J ends were trimmed by 10 bases and 3 bases, with 12 bases remaining between them. CDR3 length: 13 amino acids. The germline gives CDR1 LNHDA, CDR2 SQIVND (reference sequence). CDR3 in amino acids: CATADRSNEKLFF. The CDR3 bases are TGTGCCACCGCAGACAGGTCTAATGAAAAACTGTTTTTT.

The chain couples TRBV19 to TRBJ1-1; D ambiguous. The V end was cut by 3 bases, the J end by 7 bases, with 9 bases between. The CDR3 is 12 residues long. The germline gives CDR1 LNHDA, CDR2 SQIVND (reference sequence). CDR3 in DNA: TGTGCCAGTAGTATGGAACGGGGTGAAGCTTTCTTT. It is translated as CASSMERGEAFF. The full variable domain, its missing parts supplied by reference TRBV19 and TRBJ1-1, is DGGITQSPKYLFRKEGQNVTLSCEQNLNHDAMYWYRQDPGQGLRLIYYSQIVNDFQKGDIAEGYSVSREKKESFPLTVTSAQKNPTAFYLCASSMERGEAFFGQGTRLTVV.

This chain uses TRBV29-1 with TRBJ2-3, with unresolved D. The V gene lost 2 bases and the J gene lost 0 bases, with 12 bases spanning the gap. The CDR3 is 15 amino acids. Germline CDR1 is SQVTM and CDR2 is ANQGSEA. The CDR3 DNA reads as TGCAGCGTTGAATCGGCACAGCGTAGCACAGATACGCAGTATTTT. Translated: CSVESAQRSTDTQYF.

The CDR3 sequence is CASSPDRAYSPLHF. The DNA of the CDR3 is TGTGCCAGCAGCCCTGACAGGGCATATTCACCCCTCCACTTT. The J gene is TRBJ1-6, the V gene TRBV9; 7 positions agree with TRBD1. V shed 4 bases and J 8 bases; nucleotides not matched to a gene: 6. Germline CDR1 reads SGDLS; CDR2 reads YYNGEE. The CDR3 length is 14 residues.

The V and J genes are TRBV7-9 and TRBJ2-1; perhaps D is TRBD1 or TRBD2 (6 bases each). Trimming shortened V by 2 bases and J by 7 bases, and 27 bases separated the two germline ends. Germline CDR1 reads SEHNR; CDR2 reads FQNEAQ (reference sequence). This CDR3 contains 19 residues. The CDR3 reads CASSLLDLKGGSGENEQFF. The CDR3 DNA is TGTGCCAGCAGCTTATTGGACCTAAAGGGGGGTTCTGGTGAGAATGAGCAGTTCTTC.

The gene calls are TRBV6-1 and TRBJ1-6; tentative D call: TRBD1 (5 bases). The CDR3 runs to 14 residues. Germline V lookup: CDR1 MNHNS, CDR2 SASEGT. V was clipped by 1 base and J by 7 bases, with 8 bases between them. CDR3 nucleotide sequence: TGTGCCAGCAGTGAAGGGGGCCCAAATTCACCCCTCCACTTT. This codes for CASSEGGPNSPLHF.